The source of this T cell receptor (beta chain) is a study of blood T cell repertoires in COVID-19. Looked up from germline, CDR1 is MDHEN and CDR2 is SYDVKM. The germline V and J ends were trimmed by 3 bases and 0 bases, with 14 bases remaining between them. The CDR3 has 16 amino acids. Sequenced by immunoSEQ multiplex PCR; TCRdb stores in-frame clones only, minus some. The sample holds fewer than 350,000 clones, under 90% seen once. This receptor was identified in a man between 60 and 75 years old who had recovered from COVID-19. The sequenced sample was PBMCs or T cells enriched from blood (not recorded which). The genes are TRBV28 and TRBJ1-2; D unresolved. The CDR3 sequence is CASSLTGFGANYGYTF. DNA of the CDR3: TGTGCCAGCAGTTTGACGGGTTTCGGAGCTAACTATGGCTACACCTTC.